The source of this T cell receptor beta chain is a study of blood T cell repertoires in COVID-19. Across the study: The United States, Italy and Spain supplied acute and convalescent COVID-19 samples. The cDNA or gDNA used as material had been derived from T cells, B-cell-depleted T cells, or PBMCs.

Germline V gene lookup returns CDR1 SSHAT and CDR2 FNYEAQ (reference sequence). The CDR3 runs 15 residues. As handled by the study authors: Estimation of nucleated cell counts relied on the amplification of reference gene primers. This table comes from immunoSEQ multiplex PCR, and its TCRdb copy is limited to in-frame clones, with some not included. Clone size and the V and J calls come from that table; the DNA yielded D and trimming. The repertoire holds roughly 15,000 clones, with around 90% as singletons. A note on this clone: A junction boundary mismatches the germline segment, possibly from a read error.

Sequenced input: peripheral blood. The chain recombines TRBV7-7 with TRBJ2-1; D is possibly TRBD2 (6 bases). This sequence originates from a man aged 50-59 years with active COVID-19. The CDR3 here is CASSPRGGPYNEQFF. In DNA form, the CDR3 reads TGTGCTAGCAGCCCTCGGGGAGGCCCCTACAATGAGCAGTTCTTC.